This T cell receptor beta chain originates from a study of blood T cell repertoires in COVID-19. Study background: T cells, B-cell-depleted T cells, or PBMCs supplied cDNA or gDNA.

Original handling: By means of reference gene primer amplification, nucleated cell counts were estimated. TCRdb keeps only in-frame clones here, not all; method: immunoSEQ multiplex PCR. The V and J calls and clone size are taken from that table; D and trimming were inferred from the DNA. Altogether about 120,000 clones are present, roughly nine tenths being singletons, with the ten largest covering roughly 4.5%. V gave up 5 bases and J gave up 6 bases; unmatched junction bases: 5. The CDR3 consists of 13 residues. The chain uses TRBV12-3 or TRBV12-4 and TRBJ1-2, with 8 bases lining up with TRBD1. The source is a man in his sixties with COVID-19, enrolled during active disease. The specimen sequenced was peripheral blood. The CDR3 loop reads CASSPTGGHGYTF. The CDR3 DNA is TGTGCCAGCAGTCCTACAGGGGGACATGGCTACACCTTC.